These 8 T cell receptor beta chains were all obtained from the same sample, sequenced in a study of blood T cells in healthy people across ages. A second PCR of 7 to 11 cycles used a sample-barcoded 5' primer and a J-beta primer mix. In TCRdb, the 5' RACE reads were re-called with MiXCR into one record per CDR3 protein. Altogether fewer than 800,000 distinct CDR3 sequences are present, roughly 32% being singletons, with the ten largest covering about 16%. The specimen sequenced was blood. Receptor source: a woman aged 80 or over in good health.

This clonotype came up many times. V and J are TRBV27 and TRBJ2-3; D gene unclear. The V and J ends lost 5 bases and 6 bases respectively, with 6 bases between them. Germline values: CDR1 MNHEY, CDR2 SMNVEV (reference sequence). This CDR3 is 11 amino acids long. This CDR3 is CASSPVDTQYF. The CDR3 DNA reads as TGTGCCAGCAGTCCGGTCGATACGCAGTATTTT.

This clonotype came up once. This rearrangement joins TRBV20-1 to TRBJ2-7; 12 positions match TRBD2. The CDR3 totals 17 residues. In germline, CDR1 is DFQATT, CDR2 SNEGSKA (reference sequence). V lost 8 bases, J lost 5 bases, and 19 bases stayed unmatched. CDR3 in amino acids: CSIMRLAGVGRSNEQYF. The DNA of the CDR3 is TGCAGTATCATGAGACTAGCGGGAGTGGGAAGGAGCAACGAGCAGTACTTC.

As regards this clonotype: Possible read error: a much larger clone is one base away. The chain couples TRBV15 to TRBJ2-1; D might be TRBD2 (6 bases). CDR1 is LNHNV, CDR2 YYDKDF, per germline (reference sequence). The length of the CDR3 is 13 residues. The DNA for the CDR3 is TGTGCCACCAACAGAGATCTGCGGGGCGAGCAGTTCTTC. The encoded protein is CATNRDLRGEQFF.

There are a few counts of this clonotype. CDR3 residues: CASSEALRGTNTGELFF. Written as DNA, the CDR3 is TGTGCCAGCAGTGAAGCGCTTCGGGGGACGAACACCGGGGAGCTGTTTTTT. The V call is TRBV2, the J call TRBJ2-2, with a tentative D call TRBD2 (6 bases). The CDR3 length is 17 residues. V shed 0 bases and J shed 0 bases, with 11 bases lying between them. Germline CDR1 SNHLY, CDR2 FYNNEI.

Notes on this clonotype: Compared with germline, one end of the junction differs, possibly owing to a read error. This chain connects TRBV19 to TRBJ2-6; weak D call: TRBD1 (5 bases). CDR1 is LNHDA, CDR2 SQIVND, per germline (reference sequence). The CDR3 sequence is 16 residues long. The CDR3 reads CASSKGLLSGANVLAF. As DNA, the CDR3 is TGTGCCAGTAGTAAGGGTCTCCTCTCTGGGGCCAACGTCCTGGCTTTC.

The CDR3 coding sequence is TGTGCCAGCAGTCCTGACAGGCAGGGTTACAATGAGCAGTACTTC. Its protein product is CASSPDRQGYNEQYF. This chain links TRBV6-5 with TRBJ2-7; D perhaps matches TRBD1 (6 bases). Looked up from germline, CDR1 is MNHEY and CDR2 is SVGAGI. V lost 5 bases to trimming and J lost 7 bases, with 21 bases between them. The CDR3 runs 15 residues.

In regard to this clonotype: One junction end disagrees with the germline gene, perhaps due to a read error. The chain has TRBV4-3 and TRBJ1-1; a weak D match, TRBD1 (5 bases). The CDR3 runs to 15 residues. Germline CDR1 reads LGHNA; CDR2 reads YSLEER. This chain's CDR3 is CASNQDGTSGTEAFF. The CDR3 bases are TGCGCCAGCAACCAAGACGGGACCTCAGGGACTGAAGCTTTCTTT.

This clonotype was recorded at least ten times. The V call is TRBV4-1, the J call TRBJ2-1; either TRBD1 or TRBD2 may fit D (5 bases each). In germline, CDR1 is MGHRA, CDR2 YSYEKL. V was cut by 3 bases and J by 1 base, with 13 bases left in between. The CDR3 has 16 residues. The CDR3 region is CASSQPGRTSYNEQFF. CDR3 DNA sequence: TGCGCCAGCAGCCAGCCGGGACGCACTTCCTACAATGAGCAGTTCTTC.